A single sample is the source of the 20 T cell receptor beta chains below, sequenced in a study of blood T cell repertoires in COVID-19. Generated by immunoSEQ multiplex PCR, the TCRdb table keeps only in-frame clones and is missing some. The data contain approximately 100,000 clones, about four fifths of them seen just once; the ten biggest clones take up 6.3%. Sequences were obtained from peripheral blood. The receptors shown here come from a man aged 60 to 69 with acute or convalescent COVID-19.

This chain connects TRBV30 to TRBJ1-6, with D perhaps TRBD1 (6 bases). V was trimmed by 1 base and J by 5 bases, leaving 12 bases between them. CDR1 is GTSNPN and CDR2 is SVGIG in the germline V gene (reference sequence). The CDR3 totals 15 residues. The CDR3 DNA follows: TGTGCCTGGAGTGCGTTGACAGGTGATAATTCACCCCTCCACTTT. It encodes CAWSALTGDNSPLHF.

V gene TRBV2 combines with J gene TRBJ1-1; D gene unclear. The germline CDR1 and CDR2 sequences are SNHLY and FYNNEI. The CDR3 totals 14 residues. With 2 bases removed from V and 1 base from J, the gap between germline ends came to 8 bases. For the CDR3, the DNA is TGTGCCAGCAGTGAAAACAGTAGGAACACTGAAGCTTTCTTT. Its protein product is CASSENSRNTEAFF.

The gene calls are TRBV25-1 and TRBJ2-5; 7 bases line up with TRBD2. The CDR3 runs to 12 residues. Germline CDR1 is MGHDK and CDR2 is SYGVNS. V shed 8 bases, J shed 0 bases, and the junction held 0 bases outside the gene matches. The CDR3 DNA reads as TGTGCCAGCCGGGGGGACCAAGAGACCCAGTACTTC. It translates to CASRGDQETQYF.

This chain joins TRBV5-8 and TRBJ1-5, with 12 nucleotides matching TRBD1. V shed 0 bases and J 2 bases; nucleotides not matched to a gene: 6. Germline lookup yields CDR1 SGHTS and CDR2 YDEGEE. CDR3 length equals 18 residues. The CDR3 loop is CASSLVGQGATGNQPQHF. The CDR3 bases are TGTGCCAGCAGCTTGGTGGGACAGGGGGCGACCGGCAATCAGCCCCAGCATTTT.

This clone was seen more than once but under ten times. The V gene is TRBV7-8, the J gene TRBJ1-3; 7 bases line up with TRBD1. The germline V gene has CDR1 SGHVS and CDR2 FQNEAQ. Trimming cost V 0 bases and J 0 bases; bases outside gene matches: 14. The CDR3 loop spans 20 amino acids. The CDR3 spells CASSLAGGTDQRRSGNTIYF. DNA of the CDR3: TGTGCCAGCAGCTTAGCGGGCGGGACAGACCAACGCCGCTCTGGAAACACCATATATTTT.

This sequence joins TRBV11-2 and TRBJ1-1; D not certain. This CDR3 is built from 14 residues. V lost 0 bases and J lost 4, with 9 bases in between. The germline CDR1 and CDR2 sequences are SGHAT and FQNNGV. The CDR3 sequence is CASSLDLRGTEAFF. The CDR3 bases are TGTGCCAGCAGCTTAGATTTGCGTGGCACTGAAGCTTTCTTT. Looking up the rest from reference TRBV11-2 and TRBJ1-1 gives the full variable domain: EAGVAQSPRYKIIEKRQSVAFWCNPISGHATLYWYQQILGQGPKLLIQFQNNGVVDDSQLPKDRFSAERLKGVDSTLKIQPAKLEDSAVYLCASSLDLRGTEAFFGQGTRLTVV.

The table lists this clone with a few counts. The chain links TRBV18 to TRBJ2-2, with D possibly being TRBD1 (6 bases). Germline V gene lookup returns CDR1 KGHSH and CDR2 LQKENI. The CDR3 is 13 residues long. Between the trimmed V and J ends, which lost 2 bases and 7 bases, there was a span of 8 bases. CDR3 DNA: TGTGCCAGCTCACCAGGGGGCATCGGGGAGCTGTTTTTT. Translating gives CASSPGGIGELFF.

V usage is TRBV3-1 (or the pseudogene TRBV3-2) and J usage is TRBJ1-1; no reliable D call. Trimming removed 1 base at V and 8 bases at J, with 8 bases between. The CDR3 length is 12 residues. Germline V gene lookup returns CDR1 LGHDT and CDR2 YNNKEL (reference sequence). The CDR3 DNA reads TGTGCCAGCAGCCAAGTTCAGGCAGAAGCTTTCTTT. Translating it yields CASSQVQAEAFF.

The CDR3 sequence is CASSLQGQGAESGYTF. The CDR3 DNA sequence: TGTGCCAGCAGCCTCCAGGGACAGGGTGCCGAGAGCGGCTACACCTTC. The chain carries TRBV9 and TRBJ1-2; 9 nucleotides align to TRBD1. V was clipped by 4 bases and J by 8 bases; unmatched bases: 15. CDR1 and CDR2 (germline): SGDLS, YYNGEE. The CDR3 sequence is 16 residues long.

J is TRBJ2-1 and V is TRBV27; 9 bases are a match to TRBD1. Trimming at V came to 7 bases and at J to 4 bases, leaving 8 bases not matched to a gene. The germline CDR1 and CDR2 sequences are MNHEY and SMNVEV (reference sequence). The CDR3 has 15 residues. In DNA, the CDR3 is TGTGCCAGCACCTCCGGGACAGGGTCTTACAATGAGCAGTTCTTC. It specifies CASTSGTGSYNEQFF.

The chain recombines TRBV29-1 with TRBJ2-2, with D possibly matching TRBD2 (6 bases). Germline CDR1 is SQVTM and CDR2 is ANQGSEA. The CDR3 loop spans 17 amino acids. V lost 4 bases, J lost 0 bases, and 18 bases lay in between. CDR3 sequence (DNA): TGCAGCGTTGGGCGGGGTTCCGCGCCTACGAACACCGGGGAGCTGTTTTTT. This gives the protein CSVGRGSAPTNTGELFF.

This clone was seen a single time. Other DNA sequences in the same sample also yield this CDR3. The rearrangement joins TRBV9 to TRBJ2-5, with 12 bases identical to TRBD1. Per the germline V gene, CDR1 is SGDLS and CDR2 is YYNGEE. The CDR3 has 15 amino acids. V was pared by 3 bases and J by 4 bases, with 4 bases of the junction left unmatched. CDR3 region: CASSAGQGAGETQYF. In DNA, the CDR3 is TGTGCCAGCAGCGCGGGACAGGGGGCGGGAGAGACCCAGTACTTC.

The rearrangement joins TRBV21-1 to TRBJ2-1; the table calls TRBD2, which could not be checked here. TRBV21-1 is flagged as a pseudogene. There are 13 residues in the CDR3. Written as DNA, the CDR3 is TGTGCCAGCAGGGCAGAGGGCCGCAATGAGCAGTTCTTC. It is translated as CASRAEGRNEQFF.

The V and J genes are TRBV10-3 and TRBJ2-1, with 8 bases matching TRBD1. V was pared by 7 bases and J by 5 bases, with 10 bases of the junction left unmatched. This CDR3 has 15 amino acids. Germline V gives CDR1 ENHRY, CDR2 SYGVKD. The CDR3 loop reads CAINKGQGTHNEQFF. The CDR3, as DNA: TGTGCCATCAATAAAGGACAGGGAACTCACAATGAGCAGTTCTTC.

The V and J genes are TRBV10-2 and TRBJ2-1; D ambiguous. Trimming stripped 4 bases from V and 3 bases from J, with 4 bases between. Germline CDR1 reads WSHSY; CDR2 reads SAAADI. There are 12 residues in the CDR3. The CDR3 sequence: CASSVGYNEQFF. CDR3 bases: TGCGCCAGCAGTGTCGGCTACAATGAGCAGTTCTTC.

This chain's CDR3 is CASSVAVDRGRDTEAFF. Here the CDR3 DNA reads TGTGCCAGCAGCGTAGCGGTGGACAGGGGGCGAGACACTGAAGCTTTCTTT. V is TRBV9 and J is TRBJ1-1; 11 positions agree with TRBD1. V gave up 0 bases and J gave up 3 bases; unmatched junction bases: 7. The CDR3 sequence is 17 residues long. Germline CDR1 SGDLS, CDR2 YYNGEE.

The CDR3 DNA sequence: TGCGCCAGCAGCCAGGCGGGTGACAGGGGTGAAAAACTGTTTTTT. This translates into CASSQAGDRGEKLFF. The chain is built from TRBV4-3 and TRBJ1-4, with 8 positions matching TRBD1. Germline loops: CDR1 LGHNA, CDR2 YSLEER. V gave up 3 bases and J gave up 7 bases; unmatched junction bases: 7. The CDR3 runs 15 residues.

This rearrangement joins TRBV29-1 to TRBJ1-2; a possible D gene is TRBD1 (5 bases). The V end was cut by 7 bases, the J end by 8 bases, with 23 bases between. Germline CDR1 and CDR2: SQVTM and ANQGSEA. The CDR3 runs 14 residues. The CDR3 spells CSGGSRQNARGYTF. For the CDR3, the DNA is TGCAGCGGAGGATCTCGACAGAATGCTAGAGGCTACACCTTC.

CDR3 sequence: CASSPGGTGWDNEQFF. The DNA of the CDR3 is TGCGCCAGCAGCCCGGGCGGGACAGGGTGGGACAATGAGCAGTTCTTC. V gene TRBV5-1 combines with J gene TRBJ2-1, with TRBD1 identical over 9 bases. Germline V gene sequence: CDR1 SGHRS, CDR2 YFSETQ. V lost 4 bases, J lost 5 bases, and 10 bases stayed unmatched. The CDR3 is 16 amino acids.

For the CDR3, the DNA is TGTGCCAGCAGCTTGGAAGACAGGGGGTTAGACGAGCAGTACTTC. Amino acid sequence: CASSLEDRGLDEQYF. J is TRBJ2-7 and V is TRBV5-5; 9 bases are shared with TRBD1. The trim removed 0 bases at V and 5 bases at J, leaving 6 bases unmatched. The V gene's germline CDR1 is SGHKS and CDR2 YYEKEE (reference sequence). This CDR3 is built from 15 residues.